This T cell receptor (beta chain) comes out of a study of cytomegalovirus exposure and HLA in healthy donors. CDR1 GTSNPN and CDR2 SVGIG come from the germline V gene (reference sequence). Between the trimmed V and J ends, which lost 4 bases and 0 bases, there was a span of 3 bases. The CDR3 has 11 amino acids. Findings of the study overall: In vitro assays verified that a few CMV-associated chains recognized CMV antigens specifically. Further analysis, carried out later, found HLA-associated TCR beta chains more clonally expanded than equally common other chains.

Note on this clone: Its antigen remains unidentified.

PCR amplification relied on 60 Vbeta primers (plus 13 Jbeta primers). Sequencing was performed with immunoSEQ multiplex PCR; in TCRdb, only in-frame clones are kept and a portion is missing. The table lists approximately 190,000 clones, 80% to 85% of them singletons. This TCR came from a woman aged 18-29 years in good health and CMV-seropositive. The sequenced material came from PBMCs. The chain has TRBV30 and TRBJ2-5; D is undetermined. The CDR3 bases are TGTGCCTGGAACTACCAAGAGACCCAGTACTTC. Translating gives CAWNYQETQYF. The variable domain in full, with the rest retrieved from reference TRBV30 and TRBJ2-5, is SQTIHQWPATLVQPVGSPLSLECTVEGTSNPNLYWYRQAAGRGLQLLFYSVGIGQISSEVPQNLSASRPQDRQFILSSKKLLLSDSGFYLCAWNYQETQYFGPGTRLLVL.